This T cell receptor (beta chain) emerged from a study of T cells in tuberculosis. Study results and caveats: The TCR-beta difference was not significant; alpha differences partly reflected length.

V lost 5 bases to trimming and J lost 4 bases; unmatched junction nucleotides: 8. This CDR3 contains 16 residues. From germline, CDR1 is SGHNT and CDR2 YENEEA. Assay: immunoSEQ multiplex PCR; the TCRdb copy retains only in-frame clones and omits some. The sample consists of about 43,000 clones, about 95% of them appearing once. Concerning this clone itself: Its target is not known.

Sequenced material: PBMCs. The V call is TRBV11-3, the J call TRBJ2-2; 9 bases match TRBD1. This TCR derives from a donor aged 10 to 29 with latent tuberculosis or without tuberculosis infection. CDR3 residues: CASSPAGTGSTGELFF. The CDR3 DNA is TGTGCCAGCAGCCCCGCCGGGACAGGGTCCACCGGGGAGCTGTTTTTT.